The 12 T cell receptor beta chains below all came from one sample that was sequenced in a study of cytomegalovirus exposure and HLA in healthy donors. Use of 60 Vbeta and 13 Jbeta primers characterized the PCR. Profiled with immunoSEQ multiplex PCR; TCRdb holds only in-frame clones, not every one. The sample contains 60,000 to 70,000 clones, over 70% of which appear only once. The sequencing sample was made of PBMCs. The receptors originated from a man aged 60-69 years in good health and CMV-seropositive.

The chain recombines TRBV2 with TRBJ2-1; 12 bases fit TRBD2. Germline assignment: CDR1 SNHLY and CDR2 FYNNEI. V dropped 7 bases and J dropped 7; count of bases not matched to a gene: 11. This CDR3 has 16 residues. Here the CDR3 DNA reads TGTGCCAGCACCGACCGGCTAGCGGGGGGGGTAAATGAGCAGTTCTTC. It codes for CASTDRLAGGVNEQFF.

This rearrangement joins TRBV5-1 to TRBJ2-7, with 14 bases identical to TRBD2. Germline CDR1 SGHRS, CDR2 YFSETQ. With 3 bases clipped from V and 0 bases from J, the junction kept 8 bases outside the gene matches. The length of the CDR3 is 18 residues. Here the CDR3 reads CASSYGTSGSQGSYEQYF. In DNA form, the CDR3 reads TGCGCCAGCAGCTACGGGACTAGCGGGAGTCAGGGCTCCTACGAGCAGTACTTC. Supplemented by reference TRBV5-1 and TRBJ2-7, the full variable domain reads KAGVTQTPRYLIKTRGQQVTLSCSPISGHRSVSWYQQTPGQGLQFLFEYFSETQRNKGNFPGRFSGRQFSNSRSEMNVSTLELGDSALYLCASSYGTSGSQGSYEQYFGPGTRLTVT.

The chain recombines TRBV6-5 with TRBJ2-5, with no clear D. The CDR3 contains 13 residues. Germline V gene sequence: CDR1 MNHEY, CDR2 SVGAGI. V was cut by 0 bases and J by 7 bases, with 9 bases left in between. The CDR3: CASSYSLSGTQYF. As DNA, the CDR3 is TGTGCCAGCAGTTACTCCCTCTCGGGGACCCAGTACTTC.

The chain couples TRBV5-1 to TRBJ2-5; 12 positions match TRBD1. The J call could be wrong; TRBJ2-7 is a better fit for the DNA end. The CDR3 spans 20 residues. Looked up from germline, CDR1 is SGHRS and CDR2 is YFSETQ. The CDR3 bases are TGCGCCAGCAGCCATTTGGGACAGGGGGCTCTATCCCTCAGCTCCTACGAGCAGTACTTC. Its translation is CASSHLGQGALSLSSYEQYF.

The chain combines TRBV10-1 with TRBJ1-1; a possible D gene is TRBD1 (6 bases). CDR1 and CDR2 from the germline V gene are WNHNN and SYGVQD (reference sequence). The ends were cut back, 6 bases at V and 0 bases at J, with 8 bases in the middle. The CDR3 covers 13 residues. The CDR3 region has the DNA TGCGCCAGCAGACAGGGTTTGAACACTGAAGCTTTCTTT. This codes for CASRQGLNTEAFF.

The chain links TRBV6-4 to TRBJ2-2; the D gene is possibly TRBD1 (6 bases). Germline lookup yields CDR1 MRHNA and CDR2 SNTAGT. The CDR3 contains 14 residues. V gave up 6 bases and J gave up 2 bases, with 10 bases separating them. CDR3: CASRGGVNTGELFF. As DNA, the CDR3 is TGTGCCAGCAGAGGGGGTGTAAACACCGGGGAGCTGTTTTTT.

This clone has only one observation. This chain connects TRBV11-2 to TRBJ2-3; TRBD2 agrees at 11 bases. The CDR3 loop spans 15 amino acids. Trimming took 3 bases from V and 6 from J; bases not matched to a gene: 5. Germline CDR1 and CDR2: SGHAT and FQNNGV. The CDR3 spells CASSFSGGAGDTQYF. Written as DNA, the CDR3 is TGTGCCAGCAGCTTTAGCGGGGGGGCGGGGGATACGCAGTATTTT.

This chain links TRBV6-5 with TRBJ1-5, with unresolved D. The ends were cut back, 0 bases at V and 4 bases at J, with 7 bases in the middle. CDR1 MNHEY and CDR2 SVGAGI come from the germline V gene. The CDR3 contains 14 residues. CDR3: CASSYSRENQPQHF. CDR3 nucleotide sequence: TGTGCCAGCAGTTACTCGAGGGAGAATCAGCCCCAGCATTTT.

The chain couples TRBV6-1 to TRBJ1-3; TRBD1 matches 7 bases. The V and J ends lost 8 bases and 4 bases, in that order; junction bases with no gene match: 8. The CDR3 spans 14 residues. Looked up from germline, CDR1 is MNHNS and CDR2 is SASEGT. DNA for the CDR3: TGTGCCAGCGCCACAGGGGCGCAGGGAAACACCATATATTTT. It codes for CASATGAQGNTIYF.

This clone showed up many times. The J gene is TRBJ2-3, the V gene TRBV11-2; the match to TRBD2 covers 9 bases. Germline CDR1 SGHAT, CDR2 FQNNGV. This CDR3 region has 13 residues. The V and J ends lost 5 bases and 12 bases, in that order; junction bases with no gene match: 9. Here the CDR3 reads CASSIGTSILQYF. In DNA, the CDR3 is TGTGCCAGCAGCATAGGGACTAGCATCCTCCAGTATTTT.

This clone was seen only once. The V call is TRBV28, the J call TRBJ1-1; the match to TRBD1 covers 11 bases. V dropped 7 bases and J dropped 1; count of bases not matched to a gene: 8. CDR3 length: 16 amino acids. Germline-derived CDR1 and CDR2 are MDHEN and SYDVKM. CDR3 in DNA: TGTGCCAGCACCGAATCCGGGACAGGGGGGAACACTGAAGCTTTCTTT. This sequence encodes CASTESGTGGNTEAFF.

This chain joins TRBV9 and TRBJ1-2; TRBD1 aligns across 8 bases. Looked up from germline, CDR1 is SGDLS and CDR2 is YYNGEE. V shed 7 bases, J shed 2 bases, and the junction held 7 bases outside the gene matches. CDR3 length equals 14 residues. The CDR3 region is CASGKRTGNYGYTF. CDR3 nucleotides: TGTGCCAGCGGAAAAAGGACAGGGAACTATGGCTACACCTTC.